The clone carrying this T cell receptor beta chain was detected ten times or more. No antigen is known for it. In making TCR beta libraries, quantitative 5'-RACE with molecular barcodes was used. TCRdb reprocessed the 5' RACE reads with MiXCR, giving one entry per CDR3 protein. The sample lists approximately 240,000 distinct CDR3 sequences; 8% to 11% were seen once. The data originate from a study of CD8 T cells in ankylosing spondylitis. Trimming cost V 6 bases and J 1 base, with 16 bases left between them. This CDR3 is 15 amino acids long. The germline V gene has CDR1 SGHRS and CDR2 YFSETQ. Findings and caveats of the study: Seemingly distinctive of ankylosing spondylitis blood was a TCR beta motif formed by eight highly homologous variants.

Sequencing input: blood, either unsorted or a sorted T cell fraction (not recorded which). The TCR comes from a male donor with ankylosing spondylitis or in good health (not recorded which). The chain is built from TRBV5-1 and TRBJ1-1, with TRBD1 as a possible D gene (5 bases). CDR3 residues: CASTIRGSRNTEAFF. CDR3 coding DNA: TGCGCCAGCACCATTAGGGGTAGCAGGAACACTGAAGCTTTCTTT.